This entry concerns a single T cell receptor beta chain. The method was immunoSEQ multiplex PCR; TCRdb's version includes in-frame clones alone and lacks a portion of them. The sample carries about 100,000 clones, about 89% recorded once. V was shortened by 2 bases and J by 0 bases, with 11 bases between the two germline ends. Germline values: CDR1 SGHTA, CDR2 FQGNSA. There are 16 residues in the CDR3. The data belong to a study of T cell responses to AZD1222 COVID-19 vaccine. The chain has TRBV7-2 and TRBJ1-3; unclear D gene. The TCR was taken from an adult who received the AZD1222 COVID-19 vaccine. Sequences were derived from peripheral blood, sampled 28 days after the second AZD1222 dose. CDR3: CASSLFPTVSGNTIYF. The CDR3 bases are TGTGCCAGCAGCTTATTCCCGACTGTCTCTGGAAACACCATATATTTT.